Shown below are 14 T cell receptor beta chains from a single sample sequenced in a study of T-cell memory formation after mild COVID-19. TCRdb reanalysed the 5' RACE reads using MiXCR and keeps one entry per CDR3 protein. The repertoire includes more than 400,000 distinct CDR3 sequences, roughly 18% of them detected once, and roughly an eighth sits in the top ten. The sequenced material came from PBMCs or a T cell subset sorted from them (not recorded which). Receptors were obtained from an adult woman who had mild COVID-19 (a few samples of this study predate the infection). Cell type and time point are not known.

A note on this clonotype: At one end the junction does not follow the germline gene, possibly because of a read error. The chain carries TRBV19 and TRBJ1-2; D unresolved. There are 14 residues in the CDR3. CDR1 and CDR2 (germline): LNHDA, SQIVND (reference sequence). The CDR3 is CASNIDNGVGGYTF. DNA of the CDR3: TGTGCCAGTAATATAGATAACGGCGTGGGGGGCTACACCTTC.

V and J are TRBV20-1 and TRBJ2-7; TRBD2 agrees at 7 bases. The CDR3 spans 17 residues. The germline V gene has CDR1 DFQATT and CDR2 SNEGSKA (reference sequence). V trimming: 0 bases; J trimming: 2 bases; junction bases outside the gene matches: 13. In nucleotides, the CDR3 is TGCAGTGCTAGAGATGCTAAGGGGAGGGCCCTAACCTACGAGCAGTACTTC. It yields the protein CSARDAKGRALTYEQYF.

V is TRBV4-2 and J is TRBJ2-2, with D possibly being TRBD1 (6 bases). CDR1 is LGHNA, CDR2 YNFKEQ, per germline. The CDR3 spans 14 residues. Trimming stripped 2 bases from V and 4 bases from J, with 8 bases between. The CDR3 region is CASSQTRGTGELFF. The CDR3 coding sequence is TGTGCCAGCAGCCAAACCAGGGGCACCGGGGAGCTGTTTTTT.

This chain connects TRBV20-1 to TRBJ2-3; perhaps TRBD1 as D (6 bases). The CDR3 spans 13 residues. Germline V CDR1 and CDR2: DFQATT, SNEGSKA (reference sequence). The chain's CDR3 is CRARQDSTDTQYF. In DNA form, the CDR3 reads TGCAGAGCAAGACAGGATAGCACAGATACGCAGTATTTT.

CDR3 in amino acids: CASSLGTWGSSNYGYTF. The CDR3 DNA follows: TGTGCCAGCAGCTTAGGAACTTGGGGCAGCTCGAACTATGGCTACACCTTC. This sequence joins TRBV11-1 and TRBJ1-2, with D perhaps matching TRBD1 (5 bases). V was pared by 1 base and J by 2 bases, with 17 bases between. Germline V gives CDR1 SGHAT, CDR2 FQDESV (reference sequence). The CDR3 runs to 17 residues.

This clonotype occurred a few times. This chain connects TRBV24-1 to TRBJ2-2; TRBD2 matches at 8 bases. Germline V lookup: CDR1 KGHDR, CDR2 SFDVKD. J lost 5 bases, V lost 0 bases, and 7 bases had no gene match. This CDR3 is built from 17 residues. The DNA of the CDR3 is TGTGCCACCAGTGATTTGGCCCCGGGACTAGAAACCGGGGAGCTGTTTTTT. This codes for CATSDLAPGLETGELFF.

This clonotype has just a few counts. The chain joins TRBV27 to TRBJ1-5; perhaps TRBD1 as D (5 bases). V lost 5 bases to trimming and J lost 7 bases, with 15 bases between them. The CDR3 is made up of 14 amino acids. Germline V gene lookup returns CDR1 MNHEY and CDR2 SMNVEV (reference sequence). For the CDR3, the DNA is TGTGCCAGCAGTCGCCAGGGCCTAAACCAGCCCCAGCATTTT. Its translation is CASSRQGLNQPQHF.

The chain is built from TRBV24-1 and TRBJ1-1; D not certain. The CDR3 is 11 residues long. V lost 7 bases and J 5 bases, leaving 7 bases between the germline ends. From germline, CDR1 is KGHDR and CDR2 SFDVKD. CDR3 protein: CATSRGTEAFF. CDR3 DNA: TGTGCCACCAGCCGGGGAACTGAAGCTTTCTTT.

In this sample, this clonotype turned up many times. This chain joins TRBV7-9 and TRBJ2-7; TRBD1 matches 7 bases. This CDR3 contains 14 residues. Germline CDR1 and CDR2: SEHNR and FQNEAQ (reference sequence). Unmatched junction bases numbered 9, after V lost 8 bases and J lost 2 bases. The CDR3 nucleotides read TGTGCCAGCGGGGAGACAGGGCCAGCCTACGAGCAGTACTTC. It is translated as CASGETGPAYEQYF.

This sequence joins TRBV7-2 and TRBJ1-5, with D unclear. CDR1 is SGHTA, CDR2 FQGNSA, per germline. V was shortened by 1 base and J by 0 bases, with 10 bases between the two germline ends. CDR3 length: 16 residues. The DNA of the CDR3 is TGTGCCAGCAGCTTAGAACTGGTGATTAGCAATCAGCCCCAGCATTTT. Translation: CASSLELVISNQPQHF. Based on the CDR3 plus reference TRBV7-2 and TRBJ1-5, the full variable domain is GAGVSQSPSNKVTEKGKDVELRCDPISGHTALYWYRQSLGQGLEFLIYFQGNSAPDKSGLPSDRFSAERTGGSVSTLTIQRTQQEDSAVYLCASSLELVISNQPQHFGDGTRLSIL.

The chain combines TRBV19 with TRBJ2-3; 7 bases map to TRBD2. The CDR3 has 16 amino acids. Germline trimming cut 6 bases from V and 3 bases from J; bases unmatched to any gene: 12. CDR1 and CDR2 (germline): LNHDA, SQIVND (reference sequence). CDR3 sequence: CASSTGGSGDTDTQYF. The CDR3 region has the DNA TGTGCCAGTAGCACCGGCGGGAGTGGGGATACAGATACGCAGTATTTT.

This clonotype was found many times. The gene calls are TRBV20-1 and TRBJ1-5; 10 bases are a match to TRBD1. With 0 bases clipped from V and 6 bases from J, the junction kept 5 bases outside the gene matches. CDR1 and CDR2 (germline): DFQATT, SNEGSKA (reference sequence). This CDR3 region has 15 residues. In nucleotides, the CDR3 is TGCAGTGCTAGAGATAGGGACAGGGGCACTCAGCCCCAGCATTTT. Amino acids: CSARDRDRGTQPQHF.

CDR3 nucleotide sequence: TGTGCCAGCAGTTTAGCGGGAGGCATGGATGAGCAGTTCTTC. Translated, it gives CASSLAGGMDEQFF. This chain uses TRBV12-3 or TRBV12-4 with TRBJ2-1; D may be TRBD2 (6 bases). This CDR3 comprises 14 residues. V was clipped by 0 bases and J by 8 bases, with 11 bases between them.

The chain combines TRBV7-2 with TRBJ2-4, with a possible D match to TRBD1 (6 bases). The V gene lost 6 bases and the J gene lost 1 base, with 16 bases spanning the gap. This CDR3 region has 16 residues. Germline V gene lookup returns CDR1 SGHTA and CDR2 FQGNSA. The CDR3 nucleotides read TGTGCCAGCAGAAAAGGGGGTGATCGGGCCAAAAACATTCAGTACTTC. This translates into CASRKGGDRAKNIQYF.